The rows below give T cell receptor beta chains drawn from one sample of a study of beta chain features in type 1 diabetes. Method: immunoSEQ multiplex PCR; TCRdb's copy keeps in-frame clones and lacks some. The data hold hundreds of thousands of clones, with over 9.5% observed a single time. The sample consisted of naive CD4+ T cells from blood. The receptors come from a young woman in good health. The CDR3 runs from the conserved cysteine through the conserved F or W. The D gene is left open where the match is weak. A row's size may be missing; if present it is once, few, many or a size class.

clone_size d_call j_call cdr3_length v_call cdr3_aa
NA NA TRBJ1-3 16 TRBV7-6 CASSSGLGRTGNTIYF
NA NA TRBJ2-3 13 TRBV4-3 CASSQEGGDTQYF
NA NA TRBJ1-2 12 TRBV25-1 CASSGSVFGYTF
few NA TRBJ2-3 15 TRBV15 CATSGQRGFADTQYF
NA NA TRBJ2-5 14 TRBV7-2 CASSLSGVKETQYF
few TRBD1 TRBJ1-4 17 TRBV9 CASSPRPNRGTNEKLFF
NA TRBD1 TRBJ1-4 15 TRBV7-9 CASSLGGQGGEKLFF
few NA TRBJ2-2 14 TRBV4-3 CASSQEPWAGELFF
many NA TRBJ1-2 13 TRBV30 CAWSAFRTYGYTF
few NA TRBJ1-1 16 TRBV27 CASSLSRQRENTEAFF
NA NA TRBJ2-2 17 TRBV9 CASSVLDRYQNTGELFF
NA NA TRBJ2-5 16 TRBV14 CASSQRYRGSKETQYF
few TRBD2 TRBJ2-7 14 TRBV19 CANPIAGGPSEQYF
few NA TRBJ2-1 16 TRBV7-8 CASSSPWALSYNEQFF
NA NA TRBJ2-1 14 TRBV18 CASSPLSGDNEQFF
few NA TRBJ2-5 15 TRBV5-1 CASSRGLMGQETQYF
NA NA TRBJ1-2 12 TRBV5-1 CASSPGNYGYTF
few TRBD1 TRBJ2-3 15 TRBV14 CASSQDRTGFGTQYF
NA TRBD1 TRBJ1-1 14 TRBV7-9 CASRADRAGTEAFF
NA NA TRBJ1-5 17 TRBV4-3 CASSQGLRGKSNQPQHF
few NA TRBJ1-2 15 TRBV4-1 CASSQVPRQNYGYTF